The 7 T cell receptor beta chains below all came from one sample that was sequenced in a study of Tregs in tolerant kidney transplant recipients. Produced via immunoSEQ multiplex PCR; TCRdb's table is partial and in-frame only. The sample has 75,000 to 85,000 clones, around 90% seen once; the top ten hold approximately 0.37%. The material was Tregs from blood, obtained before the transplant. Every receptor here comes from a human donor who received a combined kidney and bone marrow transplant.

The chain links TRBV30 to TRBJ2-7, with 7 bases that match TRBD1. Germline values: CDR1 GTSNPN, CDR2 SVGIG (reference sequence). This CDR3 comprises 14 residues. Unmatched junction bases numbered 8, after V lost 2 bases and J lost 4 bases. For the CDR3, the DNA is TGTGCCTGGAGTCATCCGGGACAGAATTACGAGCAGTACTTC. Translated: CAWSHPGQNYEQYF.

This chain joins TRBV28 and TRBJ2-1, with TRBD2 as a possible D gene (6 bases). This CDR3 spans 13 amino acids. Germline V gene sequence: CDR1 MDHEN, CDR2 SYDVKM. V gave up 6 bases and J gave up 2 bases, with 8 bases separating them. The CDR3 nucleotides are TGTGCCAGCAGGTCGGGAGCCTACAATGAGCAGTTCTTC. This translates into CASRSGAYNEQFF.

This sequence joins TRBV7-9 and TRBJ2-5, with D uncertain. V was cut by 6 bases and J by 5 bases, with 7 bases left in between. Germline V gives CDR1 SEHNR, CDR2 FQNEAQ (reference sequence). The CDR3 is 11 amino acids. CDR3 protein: CASSSTETQYF. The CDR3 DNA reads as TGTGCCAGCAGTTCGACGGAGACCCAGTACTTC.

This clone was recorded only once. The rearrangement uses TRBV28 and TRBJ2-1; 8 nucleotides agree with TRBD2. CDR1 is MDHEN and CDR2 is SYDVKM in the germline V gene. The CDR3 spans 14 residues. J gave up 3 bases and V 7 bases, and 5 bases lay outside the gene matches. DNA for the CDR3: TGTGCCAGCACCCCGGGAGGGGGCTACAATGAGCAGTTCTTC. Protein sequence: CASTPGGGYNEQFF.

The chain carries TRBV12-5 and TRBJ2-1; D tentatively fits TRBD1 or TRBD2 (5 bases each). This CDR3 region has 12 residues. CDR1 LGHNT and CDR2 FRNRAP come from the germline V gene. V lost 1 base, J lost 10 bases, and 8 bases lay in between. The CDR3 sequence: CASGLGRDEQFF. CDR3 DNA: TGTGCTAGTGGTTTGGGAAGGGACGAGCAGTTCTTC. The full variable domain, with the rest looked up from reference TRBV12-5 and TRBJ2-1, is DARVTQTPRHKVTEMGQEVTMRCQPILGHNTVFWYRQTMMQGLELLAYFRNRAPLDDSGMPKDRFSAEMPDATLATLKIQPSEPRDSAVYFCASGLGRDEQFFGPGTRLTVL.

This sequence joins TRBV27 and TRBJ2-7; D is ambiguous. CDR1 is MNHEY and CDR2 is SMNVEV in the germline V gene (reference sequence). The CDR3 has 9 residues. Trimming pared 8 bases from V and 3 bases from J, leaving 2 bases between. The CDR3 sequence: CASGYEQYF. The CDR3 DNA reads TGTGCCAGCGGCTACGAGCAGTACTTC.

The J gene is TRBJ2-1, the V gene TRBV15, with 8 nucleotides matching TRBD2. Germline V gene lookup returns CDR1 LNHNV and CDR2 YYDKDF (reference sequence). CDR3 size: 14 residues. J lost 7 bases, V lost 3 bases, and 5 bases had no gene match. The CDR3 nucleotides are TGTGCCACCAGCAGGCGACTAGCGCTGAATGAGCAGTTCTTC. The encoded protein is CATSRRLALNEQFF.